A selection of T cell receptor beta chains follows, all from one sample in a study of blood T cells in healthy people across ages. TCRdb processed the 5' RACE reads anew with MiXCR; each CDR3 protein has one entry. The sample includes more than 600,000 distinct CDR3 sequences, about 25% seen only once; the top ten take around 9.2%. These data also formed part of another study, on T cells of mothers and their children.

Sequencing used blood. These receptors were obtained from a boy aged 5-17 years in good health. Each CDR3 is given with its conserved first and last residue. A D gene is named only where the DNA matches it firmly. The size entry is marked missing in some rows and otherwise reads once, few, many or a size class.

- | TRBJ2-3 | TRBV6-6 | - | CASSPPTDGDQPQYF | TGTGCCAGCAGTCCCCCGACGGATGGCGATCAGCCCCAGTATTTT
- | TRBJ2-2 | TRBV4-1 | few | CASSQGGPGELFF | TGCGCCAGCAGCCAAGGGGGCCCCGGGGAGCTGTTTTTT
TRBD1 | TRBJ2-3 | TRBV7-3 | few | CASSRDSSTDTQYF | TGTGCCAGCAGCCGGGACAGCAGCACAGATACGCAGTATTTT
TRBD2 | TRBJ2-7 | TRBV5-7 | - | CASSKRTSGNRTGSYEQYF | TGTGCCAGCAGCAAAAGGACTAGCGGGAATCGGACGGGATCCTACGAGCAGTACTTC
- | TRBJ2-5 | TRBV20-1 | few | CSARDPQRATQYF | TGCAGTGCTAGAGATCCACAGCGAGCGACCCAGTACTTC
- | TRBJ1-2 | TRBV6-1 | - | CASRGTTFNYGYTF | TGTGCCAGCAGGGGGACAACGTTTAACTATGGCTACACCTTC
TRBD1 | TRBJ1-1 | TRBV28 | - | CASSLGDRVAAFF | TGTGCCAGCAGTTTAGGGGACAGGGTCGCAGCTTTCTTT
TRBD1 | TRBJ2-5 | TRBV29-1 | - | CSVCPRTGGWETQYF | TGCAGCGTTTGTCCCCGGACAGGGGGCTGGGAGACCCAGTACTTC
- | TRBJ2-1 | TRBV4-1 | few | CASSQDRLGTYNEQFF | TGCGCCAGCAGCCAAGATCGACTAGGGACCTACAATGAGCAGTTCTTC
TRBD2 | TRBJ2-7 | TRBV6-1 | - | CASSEARLAGDTYEQYF | TGTGCCAGCAGTGAAGCGCGATTAGCGGGAGACACCTACGAGCAGTACTTC
TRBD1 | TRBJ2-5 | TRBV29-1 | many | CSVGAGTVQETQYF | TGCAGCGTTGGTGCCGGGACAGTCCAAGAGACCCAGTACTTC
- | TRBJ1-6 | TRBV27 | - | CASSLSPPVSPLHF | TGTGCCAGCAGTTTATCCCCACCGGTCTCACCCCTCCACTTT
- | TRBJ2-3 | TRBV28 | few | CASSFTGSGTGTQYF | TGTGCCAGCAGTTTCACCGGGAGTGGCACAGGTACGCAGTATTTT
- | TRBJ2-3 | TRBV5-1 | few | CASSVPEQLTQYF | TGCGCCAGCAGCGTCCCCGAGCAACTTACGCAGTATTTT
TRBD2 | TRBJ2-5 | TRBV20-1 | - | CSAPGAGGSGYQETQYF | TGCAGTGCCCCCGGGGCGGGAGGTTCCGGGTACCAAGAGACCCAGTACTTC
- | TRBJ2-1 | TRBV12-3/TRBV12-4 | - | CASSLRREQFF | TGTGCCAGCAGTTTAAGACGTGAGCAGTTCTTC
TRBD2 | TRBJ2-5 | TRBV2 | few | CASSGSGSWKETQYF | TGTGCCAGCAGTGGTAGCGGGAGCTGGAAAGAGACCCAGTACTTC
- | TRBJ1-2 | TRBV4-1 | few | CASSQAHPTDGYTF | TGCGCCAGCAGCCAAGCCCATCCGACAGATGGCTACACCTTC
TRBD1 | TRBJ2-1 | TRBV11-2 | - | CASSPSPGDREVGEQFF | TGTGCCAGCAGCCCCTCCCCCGGGGACAGGGAGGTTGGGGAGCAGTTCTTC
- | TRBJ2-1 | TRBV7-3 | - | CASSLSDSYNEQFF | TGTGCCAGCAGCTTAAGCGACTCCTACAATGAGCAGTTCTTC
- | TRBJ1-4 | TRBV28 | - | CASSLSKKLFF | TGTGCCAGCAGTTTGTCTAAGAAACTGTTTTTT
- | TRBJ2-1 | TRBV7-2 | - | CASTPDYSAEQFF | TGTGCCAGCACCCCGGACTATTCCGCTGAGCAGTTCTTC
TRBD2 | TRBJ2-4 | TRBV11-2 | few | CASSPVPGTSGKSIQYF | TGTGCCAGCAGCCCCGTTCCCGGGACTAGCGGCAAAAGCATTCAGTACTTC
TRBD1 | TRBJ2-7 | TRBV3-1 | few | CASSRRPDRVDF | TGTGCCAGCAGCCGAAGGCCGGACAGGGTTGACTTC
TRBD1 | TRBJ2-1 | TRBV11-3 | - | CASSLNRGDNEQFF | TGTGCCAGCAGCTTAAACAGGGGCGACAATGAGCAGTTCTTC
- | TRBJ1-2 | TRBV7-3 | - | CASSLTVQTTNYGYTF | TGTGCCAGCAGCTTAACTGTTCAGACAACTAACTATGGCTACACCTTC
- | TRBJ1-6 | TRBV10-3 | - | CAITQDGTLPLHF | TGTGCCATCACCCAGGACGGCACCCTACCCCTCCACTTT
- | TRBJ1-6 | TRBV6-2/TRBV6-3 | - | CASSSDTHSPLHF | TGTGCCAGCAGTTCGGACACCCACTCACCCCTCCACTTT
TRBD2 | TRBJ2-4 | TRBV6-1 | - | CASTPSTSGVAKNIQYF | TGTGCCAGCACACCTTCGACTAGCGGAGTAGCCAAAAACATTCAGTACTTC
TRBD2 | TRBJ2-3 | TRBV7-8 | once | CASSLVGGGEGLYF | TGTGCCAGCAGCTTAGTTGGGGGAGGGGAGGGTTTGTATTTT
TRBD1 | TRBJ1-2 | TRBV4-3 | few | CASSQGSMGQGDGYTF | TGCGCCAGCAGCCAAGGCTCGATGGGACAGGGGGATGGCTACACCTTC
- | TRBJ1-6 | TRBV12-3/TRBV12-4 | - | CASSLKGISYNSPLHF | TGTGCCAGCAGTTTAAAGGGTATCTCCTATAATTCACCCCTCCACTTT
- | TRBJ2-1 | TRBV14 | - | CASSQAGGFGNEQFF | TGTGCCAGCAGCCAAGCAGGTGGTTTCGGGAATGAGCAGTTCTTC
TRBD1 | TRBJ2-7 | TRBV12-3/TRBV12-4 | few | CASSSLGTGLYEQYF | TGTGCCAGCAGTTCCTTAGGGACAGGGCTCTACGAGCAGTACTTC
- | TRBJ1-5 | TRBV12-3/TRBV12-4 | few | CASSLGFGPQHF | TGTGCCAGCAGTTTGGGTTTCGGGCCCCAGCATTTT
TRBD2 | TRBJ2-1 | TRBV4-1 | - | CASSQTGTRAYNEQFF | TGCGCCAGCAGCCAGACCGGGACTAGAGCCTACAATGAGCAGTTCTTC
- | TRBJ2-7 | TRBV6-6 | few | CASKGPSYEQYF | TGTGCCAGCAAAGGTCCCTCCTACGAGCAGTACTTC
TRBD2 | TRBJ2-7 | TRBV9 | many | CASSPPGVAGSYEQYF | TGTGCCAGCAGCCCGCCAGGGGTAGCGGGATCCTACGAGCAGTACTTC
- | TRBJ2-1 | TRBV7-2 | - | CAGSPSRVSYNEQFF | TGTGCCGGCAGCCCATCCAGGGTCTCCTACAATGAGCAGTTCTTC
- | TRBJ2-7 | TRBV12-3/TRBV12-4 | - | CASSLSSKFYEQYF | TGTGCCAGCAGTTTGTCGTCTAAATTCTACGAGCAGTACTTC
- | TRBJ1-2 | TRBV6-6 | few | CASSYSGGDNYGYTF | TGTGCCAGCAGTTACTCGGGAGGGGATAACTATGGCTACACCTTC
- | TRBJ1-2 | TRBV28 | - | CASKSGPGGGYTF | TGTGCCAGCAAGTCCGGGCCGGGTGGTGGCTACACCTTC
- | TRBJ2-7 | TRBV14 | - | CASSPHGRTEQYF | TGTGCCAGCAGCCCTCATGGCAGGACCGAGCAGTACTTC
- | TRBJ2-5 | TRBV20-1 | - | CSAPPANQETQYF | TGCAGTGCTCCACCGGCGAACCAAGAGACCCAGTACTTC
TRBD1 | TRBJ2-5 | TRBV2 | few | CAVRDSQETQYF | TGTGCCGTCCGGGACAGTCAAGAGACCCAGTACTTC
- | TRBJ2-3 | TRBV3-1 | few | CASSQDDGDAQYF | TGTGCCAGCAGCCAAGATGACGGCGACGCGCAGTATTTT
- | TRBJ2-3 | TRBV20-1 | few | CSARVMSVGTDTQYF | TGCAGTGCTAGAGTGATGAGCGTAGGCACAGATACGCAGTATTTT
- | TRBJ1-4 | TRBV6-6 | many | CASSSDRDEKLFF | TGTGCCAGCTCCTCTGACCGGGATGAAAAACTGTTTTTT
TRBD2 | TRBJ2-1 | TRBV7-9 | - | CASSAGEAEQFF | TGTGCCAGTTCAGCGGGAGAGGCCGAGCAGTTCTTC
- | TRBJ2-3 | TRBV5-6 | - | CAGGDHRDTRYF | TGTGCCGGTGGGGACCATCGAGATACGCGGTATTTT
TRBD1 | TRBJ2-5 | TRBV29-1 | - | CSVEDRQGRTQYF | TGCAGCGTTGAAGATAGACAGGGGAGGACCCAGTACTTC
- | TRBJ2-7 | TRBV10-3 | few | CAISEFGQPREQYF | TGTGCCATCAGTGAGTTTGGACAGCCTAGGGAGCAGTACTTC
- | TRBJ1-4 | TRBV7-9 | - | CASSTGRRTNEKLFF | TGTGCCAGCAGCACCGGAAGGCGGACAAATGAAAAACTGTTTTTT